Sequencing of this T cell receptor (beta chain) was carried out in a study of shared clonotypes between healthy human individuals. Using immunoSEQ multiplex PCR, the repertoire was profiled, and TCRdb retains in-frame clones only, with some absent. The sample has about 1 million clones, approximately 70% seen once; the top ten hold roughly 1.5%. Losses at the gene ends were 6 bases for V and 4 bases for J; bases not matched to a gene: 5. Per the germline V gene, CDR1 is SGHRS and CDR2 is YFSETQ. The CDR3 extends over 14 amino acids. J is TRBJ2-3 and V is TRBV5-1, with 10 bases fitting TRBD1. The sample taken for sequencing was memory CD4+ T cells sorted from blood. Noted subset: CD45RA-negative fraction. The clonotype originates from a man aged 18 to 29 in good health. CDR3 loop: CASTRTGGADTQYF. DNA of the CDR3: TGCGCCAGCACCAGGACAGGGGGTGCAGATACGCAGTATTTT.